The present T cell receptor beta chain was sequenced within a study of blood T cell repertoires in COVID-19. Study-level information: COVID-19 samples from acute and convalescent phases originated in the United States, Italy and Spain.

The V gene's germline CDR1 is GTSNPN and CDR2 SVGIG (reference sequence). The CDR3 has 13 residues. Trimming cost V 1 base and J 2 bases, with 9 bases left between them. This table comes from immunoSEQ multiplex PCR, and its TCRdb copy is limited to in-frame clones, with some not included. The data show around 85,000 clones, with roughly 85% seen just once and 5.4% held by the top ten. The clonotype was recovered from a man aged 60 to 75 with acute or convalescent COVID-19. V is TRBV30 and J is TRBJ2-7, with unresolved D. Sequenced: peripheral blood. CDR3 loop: CAWSGTETYEQYF. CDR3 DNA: TGTGCCTGGAGTGGCACAGAAACCTACGAGCAGTACTTC.